Following are 26 T cell receptor beta chains from one sample sequenced in a study of blood T cell repertoires in COVID-19. Measured with immunoSEQ multiplex PCR; TCRdb has only the in-frame clones, and not every one. The table lists about 44,000 clones, around 84% of them singletons. The sequenced sample consisted of peripheral blood. The receptor source for this set is a human donor in a cohort sampled during active COVID-19.

The chain uses TRBV5-1 and TRBJ1-1; D remains ambiguous. Germline V CDR1 and CDR2: SGHRS, YFSETQ. The V end was cut by 0 bases, the J end by 8 bases, with 8 bases between. This CDR3 is 12 amino acids long. In DNA, the CDR3 is TGCGCCAGCAGCTTGGAAGAGGGCGAAGCTTTCTTT. Amino acids: CASSLEEGEAFF.

This chain uses TRBV5-4 with TRBJ2-1; 10 nucleotides match TRBD2. CDR3 length: 15 amino acids. Germline CDR1 and CDR2: SGHNT and YYREEE (reference sequence). V shed 2 bases and J 8 bases; nucleotides not matched to a gene: 7. CDR3 loop: CASSLAGGPIDEQFF. CDR3 bases: TGTGCCAGCAGCTTAGCGGGGGGGCCGATTGATGAGCAGTTCTTC.

The CDR3 region is CATSDPTSGDTEQFF. The CDR3 region has the DNA TGTGCCACCAGTGACCCGACTAGCGGGGACACTGAGCAGTTCTTC. J is TRBJ2-1 and V is TRBV24-1; 11 bases are a match to TRBD2. The CDR3 length is 15 residues. The V gene's germline CDR1 is KGHDR and CDR2 SFDVKD. V lost 4 bases to trimming and J lost 9 bases; unmatched junction nucleotides: 7.

This clone was observed a few times. The chain uses TRBV2 and TRBJ2-5; perhaps TRBD2 as D (5 bases). V lost 9 bases and J 5 bases, leaving 13 bases between the germline ends. Germline assignment: CDR1 SNHLY and CDR2 FYNNEI. There are 12 residues in the CDR3. CDR3 nucleotide sequence: TGTGCCAGGGGCCGGGGTGGGGAGACCCAGTACTTC. Translation gives CARGRGGETQYF.

The CDR3 here is CASSQTGGVHGYTF. The CDR3 DNA reads as TGCGCCAGCAGCCAAACAGGGGGGGTTCATGGCTACACCTTC. The rearrangement uses TRBV5-1 and TRBJ1-2; TRBD1 matches at 8 bases. This CDR3 is built from 14 residues. Germline CDR1 and CDR2: SGHRS and YFSETQ. Losses at the gene ends were 4 bases for V and 6 bases for J; bases not matched to a gene: 8.

The chain links TRBV19 to TRBJ2-3; D is undetermined. The CDR3 loop spans 14 amino acids. CDR1 and CDR2 (germline): LNHDA, SQIVND (reference sequence). The germline V and J ends were trimmed by 0 bases and 2 bases, with 6 bases remaining between them. The CDR3 nucleotides are TGTGCCAGTAGTATAGAGAGATTCACAGATACGCAGTATTTT. Translation gives CASSIERFTDTQYF.

This clone was observed a few times. The CDR3 reads CASSLETAYGYTF. The CDR3 DNA reads as TGCGCCAGCAGCTTGGAAACAGCCTATGGCTACACCTTC. V is TRBV5-1 and J is TRBJ1-2; D unclear. With 0 bases removed from V and 4 bases from J, the gap between germline ends came to 7 bases. CDR3 length: 13 amino acids. CDR1 SGHRS and CDR2 YFSETQ come from the germline V gene.

The rearrangement links TRBV7-3 to TRBJ2-3, with 9 nucleotides matching TRBD2. Germline V gene sequence: CDR1 SGHTA, CDR2 FQGTGA. The CDR3 sequence is 16 residues long. J gave up 1 base and V 5 bases, and 7 bases lay outside the gene matches. The CDR3 loop reads CASSPVIAGGTDTQYF. The CDR3 DNA sequence: TGTGCCAGCAGCCCTGTGATAGCGGGGGGCACAGATACGCAGTATTTT.

There are a few counts of this clone. This rearrangement joins TRBV7-3 to TRBJ2-7, with 8 nucleotides matching TRBD1. Germline CDR1 and CDR2: SGHTA and FQGTGA. J was trimmed by 1 base and V by 4 bases; bases with no gene match: 3. This CDR3 has 14 residues. The CDR3 here is CASSYGQGSYEQYF. In DNA form, the CDR3 reads TGTGCCAGCAGCTACGGACAGGGTTCCTACGAGCAGTACTTC.

V usage is TRBV6-2 or TRBV6-3 and J usage is TRBJ2-1; the match to TRBD2 covers 15 bases. Germline assignment: CDR1 MNHEY and CDR2 SVGEGT. The CDR3 is made up of 18 amino acids. J was trimmed by 0 bases and V by 4 bases; bases with no gene match: 4. CDR3 sequence (DNA): TGTGCCAGCAGTTCTCGGACTAGCGGGGGGGCCTCCTACAATGAGCAGTTCTTC. Encoded protein: CASSSRTSGGASYNEQFF.

The rearrangement uses TRBV13 and TRBJ2-7, with 8 positions matching TRBD2. Germline CDR1 reads PRHDT; CDR2 reads FYEKMQ (reference sequence). The CDR3 loop spans 14 amino acids. V trimming: 6 bases; J trimming: 2 bases; junction bases outside the gene matches: 6. For the CDR3, the DNA is TGTGCCAGCAGTTTGCGGGGGGCGCCCTACGAGCAGTACGTC. Encoded protein: CASSLRGAPYEQYV.

This clone was seen a handful of times. This sequence joins TRBV10-2 and TRBJ1-6; 9 bases map to TRBD1. This CDR3 has 14 amino acids. J gave up 9 bases and V 4 bases, and 4 bases lay outside the gene matches. Per germline, CDR1 WSHSY and CDR2 SAAADI. The DNA for the CDR3 is TGCGCCAGCAGTGGCGGGACAGGGTTTTCACCCCTCCACTTT. Translated: CASSGGTGFSPLHF.

J is TRBJ2-3 and V is TRBV10-2; unclear D gene. V was pared by 7 bases and J by 0 bases, with 2 bases between. The germline V gene has CDR1 WSHSY and CDR2 SAAADI. The CDR3 has 11 amino acids. CDR3 sequence: CASTSTDTQYF. The CDR3 DNA reads as TGCGCCAGCACGAGCACAGATACGCAGTATTTT.

The chain has TRBV2 and TRBJ2-5, with 10 bases identical to TRBD2. The CDR3 sequence is 16 residues long. V was clipped by 1 base and J by 4 bases; unmatched bases: 6. The V gene's germline CDR1 is SNHLY and CDR2 FYNNEI. In DNA, the CDR3 is TGTGCCAGCAGTGAAGAGCGGGGGGGTTTTGGAGAGACCCAGTACTTC. Amino acids: CASSEERGGFGETQYF.

The V and J genes are TRBV6-2 or TRBV6-3 and TRBJ1-2, with 7 bases matching TRBD1. Looked up from germline, CDR1 is MNHEY and CDR2 is SVGEGT. V lost 0 bases, J lost 4 bases, and 2 bases stayed unmatched. The CDR3 is 14 amino acids. This CDR3 reads CASSYSTGAYGYTF. CDR3 bases: TGTGCCAGCAGTTACTCAACAGGGGCCTATGGCTACACCTTC.

V and J are TRBV3-1 (or the pseudogene TRBV3-2) and TRBJ2-3; D might be TRBD1 (5 bases). Per the germline V gene, CDR1 is LGHDT and CDR2 is YNNKEL (reference sequence). V shed 4 bases and J shed 2 bases, with 16 bases lying between them. The CDR3 length is 16 residues. In DNA, the CDR3 is TGTGCCAGCAGCCCTCGAGACAGCCTCCTCACAGATACGCAGTATTTT. It is translated as CASSPRDSLLTDTQYF.

The chain recombines TRBV7-6 with TRBJ2-3; 11 nucleotides line up with TRBD1. Germline values: CDR1 SGHVS, CDR2 FNYEAQ. J lost 4 bases, V lost 4 bases, and 7 bases had no gene match. The CDR3 length is 16 residues. The CDR3 region is CASSSTPGQGADTQYF. CDR3 nucleotide sequence: TGTGCCAGCAGCTCTACTCCGGGACAGGGGGCAGATACGCAGTATTTT.

In DNA, the CDR3 is TGTGCCACCGGGGGCAGGGGTGACACCGGGGAGCTGTTTTTT. The encoded protein is CATGGRGDTGELFF. This chain joins TRBV24-1 and TRBJ2-2; D possibly corresponds to TRBD1 (6 bases). Trimming pared 9 bases from V and 3 bases from J, leaving 13 bases between. The CDR3 is 14 amino acids. CDR1 is KGHDR and CDR2 is SFDVKD in the germline V gene.

This sequence joins TRBV4-3 and TRBJ2-1; 9 bases match TRBD1. Germline-derived CDR1 and CDR2 are LGHNA and YSLEER. This CDR3 is built from 16 residues. V lost 2 bases and J lost 6; bases outside the gene matches: 8. This chain's CDR3 is CASSQTTGGSINEQFF. CDR3 nucleotide sequence: TGCGCCAGCAGCCAAACTACAGGGGGCAGTATCAATGAGCAGTTCTTC.

The chain uses TRBV30 and TRBJ1-4; D gene ambiguous. CDR1 and CDR2 (germline): GTSNPN, SVGIG (reference sequence). The V end was cut by 0 bases, the J end by 5 bases, with 4 bases between. The CDR3 contains 12 residues. This chain's CDR3 is CAWSVQNEKLFF. CDR3 in DNA: TGTGCCTGGAGTGTACAGAATGAAAAACTGTTTTTT.

The chain joins TRBV21-1 to TRBJ2-1; TRBD2, the table's D call, was not compared with the DNA. TRBV21-1 constitutes a pseudogene. CDR3 length: 18 amino acids. CDR3 sequence: CASSSSGRGGGSYNEQFF. CDR3 DNA: TGTGCCAGCAGCAGTAGCGGGCGGGGGGGCGGTTCCTACAATGAGCAGTTCTTC.

The V and J genes are TRBV9 and TRBJ2-6; the D is unclear. This CDR3 comprises 15 residues. Trimming took 0 bases from V and 2 from J, leaving 6 bases between them. Germline CDR1 is SGDLS and CDR2 is YYNGEE. The CDR3 is CASSVGGPGANVLTF. The CDR3 DNA reads TGTGCCAGCAGCGTAGGCGGTCCTGGGGCCAACGTCCTGACTTTC.

The gene calls are TRBV27 and TRBJ1-1; a weak D match, TRBD1 (5 bases). From germline, CDR1 is MNHEY and CDR2 SMNVEV (reference sequence). The CDR3 contains 13 residues. V lost 5 bases and J lost 5, with 12 bases in between. The CDR3 protein is CASSPGGGTEAFF. In DNA, the CDR3 is TGTGCCAGCAGTCCCGGGGGGGGAACTGAAGCTTTCTTT.

The chain links TRBV7-3 to TRBJ2-3, with TRBD2 identical over 7 bases. The CDR3 contains 14 residues. J lost 2 bases, V lost 7 bases, and 6 bases had no gene match. CDR1 is SGHTA, CDR2 FQGTGA, per germline. CDR3 DNA sequence: TGTGCCAGCAAGATAAGCGGGGACACAGATACGCAGTATTTT. This translates into CASKISGDTDTQYF.

This clone came up once. The chain joins TRBV11-2 to TRBJ1-4, with 8 bases aligning to TRBD1. Germline V gives CDR1 SGHAT, CDR2 FQNNGV. With V trimmed by 0 bases and J by 10 bases, 10 bases remained unmatched. The CDR3 has 16 residues. CDR3 in DNA: TGTGCCAGCAGCTTAGATTTGTGGACAGGGACGGGAAAACTGTTTTTT. Translating it yields CASSLDLWTGTGKLFF.

This clone was seen just once. J is TRBJ2-7 and V is TRBV7-9, with D perhaps matching TRBD1 (6 bases). The CDR3 runs 15 residues. V was cut by 6 bases and J by 2 bases, with 17 bases left in between. From germline, CDR1 is SEHNR and CDR2 FQNEAQ (reference sequence). The CDR3, as DNA: TGTGCCAGCAGTCCACCAGACAGGTCCACCTACGAGCAGTACTTC. Its protein is CASSPPDRSTYEQYF. Full variable domain (outside the CDR3, taken from reference TRBV7-9 and TRBJ2-7): DTGVSQNPRHKITKRGQNVTFRCDPISEHNRLYWYRQTLGQGPEFLTYFQNEAQLEKSRLLSDRFSAERPKGSFSTLEIQRTEQGDSAMYLCASSPPDRSTYEQYFGPGTRLTVT.